Each of the 11 T cell receptor beta chains below was sequenced from the same sample in a study of T cell changes during pregnancy in multiple sclerosis. TCRdb's table, derived via immunoSEQ multiplex PCR, lists solely in-frame clones and lacks some. Of roughly 38,000 clones detected, roughly 91% appear once; the ten largest clones hold less than 0.75%. The material sequenced was CD4+ T cells from peripheral blood mononuclear cells, taken in the third trimester of pregnancy. The receptors shown here come from a female donor with multiple sclerosis, enrolled in a pregnancy study.

The chain combines TRBV7-9 with TRBJ2-1; 9 nucleotides agree with TRBD1. The V and J ends lost 5 bases and 4 bases, in that order; junction bases with no gene match: 15. The CDR3 is 18 residues long. From germline, CDR1 is SEHNR and CDR2 FQNEAQ (reference sequence). CDR3 nucleotide sequence: TGTGCCAGCAGCCGAAGTCCCGGGACAGGGATGGGATACAATGAGCAGTTCTTC. Translating gives CASSRSPGTGMGYNEQFF.

The CDR3 protein is CASSYSTGRQPQHF. The CDR3 nucleotides are TGTGCCAGCAGTTACTCGACAGGGAGACAGCCCCAGCATTTT. This rearrangement joins TRBV6-5 to TRBJ1-5, with TRBD1 matching over 7 bases. Trimming took 0 bases from V and 7 from J; bases not matched to a gene: 3. This CDR3 region has 14 residues. CDR1 and CDR2 from the germline V gene are MNHEY and SVGAGI.

For the CDR3, the DNA is TGTGCCACCAGCAGAGGACGGGAGGGGAACTATGGCTACACCTTC. This encodes CATSRGREGNYGYTF. V gene TRBV15 combines with J gene TRBJ1-2; a weak D match, TRBD1 (5 bases). The V gene's germline CDR1 is LNHNV and CDR2 YYDKDF (reference sequence). Deletions cut 1 base from V and 2 bases from J, with 11 bases between. CDR3 size: 15 residues.

The genes are TRBV20-1 and TRBJ2-1; D gene ambiguous. The germline V gene encodes CDR1 DFQATT and CDR2 SNEGSKA (reference sequence). The CDR3 consists of 11 residues. The V and J ends lost 3 bases and 7 bases respectively, with 7 bases between them. CDR3 nucleotides: TGCAGTGCTAGTCTACGGAATGAGCAGTTCTTC. Translation gives CSASLRNEQFF.

J is TRBJ1-2 and V is TRBV11-2, with 10 bases identical to TRBD1. Germline lookup yields CDR1 SGHAT and CDR2 FQNNGV. There are 15 residues in the CDR3. Trimming at V came to 0 bases and at J to 8 bases, leaving 6 bases not matched to a gene. CDR3 nucleotide sequence: TGTGCCAGCAGCTTAGAGGGACAGGGGCTGGGCGGCTACACCTTC. Amino acids: CASSLEGQGLGGYTF.

The chain combines TRBV4-3 with TRBJ2-6; possible D gene TRBD2, 5 bases. V was shortened by 0 bases and J by 5 bases, with 11 bases between the two germline ends. CDR3 length: 16 residues. Germline CDR1 is LGHNA and CDR2 is YSLEER. In nucleotides, the CDR3 is TGCGCCAGCAGCCAAGATCGGACTCTGTGGGCCAACGTCCTGACTTTC. Translation gives CASSQDRTLWANVLTF.

J is TRBJ2-7 and V is TRBV7-9, with D perhaps matching TRBD2 (6 bases). Trimming took off 0 bases at V and 0 bases at J, with 15 bases between the two ends. This CDR3 comprises 17 residues. Per germline, CDR1 SEHNR and CDR2 FQNEAQ (reference sequence). The CDR3 DNA is TGTGCCAGCAGCTTAGCAGGGAGGACCGCGAGCTCCTACGAGCAGTACTTC. The encoded protein is CASSLAGRTASSYEQYF.

The genes are TRBV19 and TRBJ1-5, with 8 bases identical to TRBD1. The germline CDR1 and CDR2 sequences are LNHDA and SQIVND (reference sequence). This CDR3 region has 15 residues. Germline trimming cut 2 bases from V and 4 bases from J; bases unmatched to any gene: 4. This chain's CDR3 is CASSIFQGANQPQHF. The CDR3 region has the DNA TGTGCCAGTAGTATATTTCAGGGGGCTAATCAGCCCCAGCATTTT.

This chain connects TRBV19 to TRBJ1-1, with D possibly TRBD1 on 5 matching bases. Trimming shortened V by 3 bases and J by 10 bases, and 21 bases separated the two germline ends. This CDR3 spans 15 amino acids. Germline V gene lookup returns CDR1 LNHDA and CDR2 SQIVND (reference sequence). This chain's CDR3 is CASSMGGGRTSGAFF. In DNA, the CDR3 is TGTGCCAGTAGTATGGGGGGGGGACGGACTTCTGGAGCTTTCTTT.

J is TRBJ1-5 and V is TRBV30; tentatively, D is TRBD1 (6 bases). CDR1 is GTSNPN and CDR2 is SVGIG in the germline V gene (reference sequence). CDR3 length: 14 residues. V gave up 1 base and J gave up 6 bases, with 13 bases separating them. CDR3 sequence: CAWSGRGGGQPQHF. Written as DNA, the CDR3 is TGTGCCTGGAGTGGACGGGGAGGGGGTCAGCCCCAGCATTTT.

The V and J genes are TRBV25-1 and TRBJ2-7, with D tentatively TRBD1 (5 bases). The V end was cut by 1 base, the J end by 3 bases, with 16 bases between. In germline, CDR1 is MGHDK, CDR2 SYGVNS. The CDR3 runs to 16 residues. The chain's CDR3 is CASSESKGLKGYEQYF. The CDR3 DNA follows: TGTGCCAGCAGTGAATCGAAGGGGTTAAAGGGCTACGAGCAGTACTTC.